This TCR beta chain emerged from a study of shared clonotypes between healthy human individuals. Study as a whole: The study used three CD4 naive, three CD4 memory, two CD8 naive and one CD8 memory plate per donor.

It was at deep level that the assay was run. Genomic DNA of each subset was evenly split across several immunoSEQ plates. Data came from immunoSEQ multiplex PCR; TCRdb stores just in-frame clones and leaves some out. The sample lists about 2.3 million clones, about 90% occurring once. The V and J ends lost 0 bases and 1 base respectively, with 12 bases between them. CDR1 and CDR2 from the germline V gene are WNHNN and SYGVQD (reference sequence). This CDR3 is 16 amino acids long. Specimen: naive CD4+ T cells from PBMCs. This sample's subset: CD45RA+ positively selected. The chain couples TRBV10-1 to TRBJ2-5; D possibly uses TRBD1 or TRBD2 (5 bases each). The TCR comes from a man between 18 and 29 years old in good health. Some clones in this sample may be carry-over from other donors' samples. CDR3 sequence: CASSESRGTLQETQYF. CDR3 bases: TGCGCCAGCAGTGAGTCACGAGGGACCCTCCAAGAGACCCAGTACTTC.